Shown below are 5 T cell receptor beta chains from a single sample sequenced in a study of T cells in localized non-small cell lung cancer. Measured with immunoSEQ multiplex PCR; TCRdb has only the in-frame clones, and not every one. The data show roughly 30,000 clones, roughly 86% seen once. Sequencing was performed on peripheral blood, taken before any cancer treatment. Receptor source: a woman aged 35 to 70 with stage I lung adenocarcinoma.

The CDR3 sequence: CASSYMGGEQFF. CDR3 in DNA: TGTGCCAGCAGTTATATGGGAGGCGAGCAGTTCTTC. The gene calls are TRBV6-5 and TRBJ2-1, with D tentatively TRBD2 (6 bases). Germline CDR1 MNHEY, CDR2 SVGAGI. V was clipped by 3 bases and J by 10 bases, with 10 bases between them. The CDR3 extends over 12 amino acids.

The chain recombines TRBV7-9 with TRBJ1-3, with D perhaps TRBD1 (5 bases). V shed 4 bases and J shed 1 base, with 11 bases lying between them. CDR3 length: 15 amino acids. The germline CDR1 and CDR2 sequences are SEHNR and FQNEAQ (reference sequence). The CDR3 DNA reads as TGTGCCAGCAGCTATTCAGGGCAATCTGGAAACACCATATATTTT. Its protein is CASSYSGQSGNTIYF.

The V call is TRBV6-6, the J call TRBJ2-2; 7 bases fit TRBD1. Trimming cost V 1 base and J 5 bases; bases outside gene matches: 7. CDR1 and CDR2 (germline): MNHNY, SVGAGI (reference sequence). The CDR3 totals 16 residues. The CDR3 region is CASSYLPGQRTGELFF. The CDR3, as DNA: TGTGCCAGCAGTTACTTGCCGGGACAGAGGACCGGGGAGCTGTTTTTT.

The genes are TRBV7-9 and TRBJ1-1; no firm D call. The germline CDR1 and CDR2 sequences are SEHNR and FQNEAQ (reference sequence). The V end was cut by 1 base, the J end by 5 bases, with 2 bases between. This CDR3 is 11 amino acids long. In DNA, the CDR3 is TGTGCCAGCAGCTTAGTTACTGAAGCTTTCTTT. Encoded protein: CASSLVTEAFF.

This clone is categorized as medium-sized. This rearrangement joins TRBV27 to TRBJ1-6; weak D call: TRBD1 (5 bases). The CDR3 spans 17 residues. Germline loops: CDR1 MNHEY, CDR2 SMNVEV (reference sequence). The V end was cut by 7 bases, the J end by 3 bases, with 19 bases between. The CDR3 reads CASTSTEGLIYNSPLHF. The CDR3 nucleotides are TGTGCCAGCACTTCTACGGAGGGGCTTATCTATAATTCACCCCTCCACTTT.